What follows are 10 T cell receptor beta chains derived from one specimen sequenced in a study of metastatic and nonmetastatic thyroid tumors. Thyroid surgery had not been preceded by any treatment in any patient. TCRdb ran MiXCR on the PCR reads. The sample comprises about 20,000 clones, roughly 18% of which are singletons, and 2.5% to 3% rests with the top ten. The sequenced sample was adjacent normal tissue. The receptors originated from a male donor with papillary thyroid cancer or a benign thyroid nodule (not recorded which). Some clones in this sample may be carry-over from other donors' samples.

This clone was picked up many times. The rearrangement joins TRBV18 to TRBJ1-1; no reliable D call. Germline-derived CDR1 and CDR2 are KGHSH and LQKENI. This CDR3 comprises 14 residues. V was shortened by 2 bases and J by 7 bases, with 14 bases between the two germline ends. CDR3 sequence: CASSPSYRQSEAFF. CDR3 DNA sequence: TGTGCCAGCTCACCATCGTACAGACAAAGTGAAGCTTTCTTT.

This clone ranks as medium-sized. V and J are TRBV5-1 and TRBJ1-2; tentative D call: TRBD1 (5 bases). CDR3 length: 12 amino acids. Germline CDR1 is SGHRS and CDR2 is YFSETQ. The V end lost 5 bases, the J end lost 2 bases, and 7 bases lay between the germline ends. The CDR3 protein is CASRAGNYGYTF. Here the CDR3 DNA reads TGCGCCAGCAGAGCAGGGAACTATGGCTACACCTTC. The full variable domain, completed using reference TRBV5-1 and TRBJ1-2, is KAGVTQTPRYLIKTRGQQVTLSCSPISGHRSVSWYQQTPGQGLQFLFEYFSETQRNKGNFPGRFSGRQFSNSRSEMNVSTLELGDSALYLCASRAGNYGYTFGSGTRLTVV.

The table lists this clone with many counts. The chain is built from TRBV10-3 and TRBJ1-5, with D perhaps TRBD1 (5 bases). The CDR3 extends over 13 amino acids. V lost 5 bases and J 7 bases, leaving 12 bases between the germline ends. Germline V gene lookup returns CDR1 ENHRY and CDR2 SYGVKD. The CDR3 loop is CAISPQGGQPQHF. CDR3 nucleotides: TGTGCCATCAGTCCTCAGGGTGGGCAGCCCCAGCATTTT.

In its sample, this clone is medium-sized. V is TRBV28 and J is TRBJ2-3; 11 bases line up with TRBD2. From germline, CDR1 is MDHEN and CDR2 SYDVKM. The ends lost 7 bases at V and 2 bases at J; junction bases unmatched: 2. CDR3 length: 14 residues. CDR3 nucleotide sequence: TGTGCCAGCAAGACTAGCGGGGACACAGATACGCAGTATTTT. It encodes CASKTSGDTDTQYF. Using reference TRBV28 and TRBJ2-3 for the parts outside the CDR3, the full variable domain is DVKVTQSSRYLVKRTGEKVFLECVQDMDHENMFWYRQDPGLGLRLIYFSYDVKMKEKGDIPEGYSVSREKKERFSLILESASTNQTSMYLCASKTSGDTDTQYFGPGTRLTVL.

This clone was detected ten times or more. The V gene is TRBV12-3 or TRBV12-4, the J gene TRBJ2-7; D remains unclear. V dropped 1 base and J dropped 0 bases, with 7 bases sitting between them. The CDR3 runs to 14 residues. The DNA of the CDR3 is TGTGCCAGCAGTTTAGATCAGCTCTCCTACGAGCAGTACTTC. Protein product: CASSLDQLSYEQYF.

In regard to this clone: Relative to the germline gene, one junction end is altered; a read error may explain this. The chain combines TRBV3-1 with TRBJ2-2; D is possibly TRBD2 (6 bases). The CDR3 covers 14 residues. CDR1 and CDR2 from the germline V gene are LGHDT and YNNKEL (reference sequence). The CDR3, as DNA: TGTGCCAGCAGCCGGGGGGAGTGTACCGGGGAGCTGCTTTTT. Its protein is CASSRGECTGELLF.

This clone rates as medium-sized. The chain links TRBV6-1 to TRBJ2-5; 8 positions agree with TRBD2. V gave up 11 bases and J gave up 4 bases; unmatched junction bases: 21. CDR1 and CDR2 (germline): MNHNS, SASEGT. The CDR3 is 17 residues long. CDR3 DNA: TGTGCCGCCGGGGAACCTCGCGGGAGGCCGACGCGAGAGACCCAGTACTTC. Encoded protein: CAAGEPRGRPTRETQYF.

The chain couples TRBV28 to TRBJ1-1; tentative D call: TRBD1 (5 bases). Germline CDR1 MDHEN, CDR2 SYDVKM. V was shortened by 7 bases and J by 5 bases, with 17 bases between the two germline ends. There are 14 residues in the CDR3. CDR3 sequence reads: CASNSLPRGTEAFF. The CDR3 bases are TGTGCCAGCAATTCTCTCCCAAGGGGTACTGAAGCTTTCTTT.

In its sample, this clone was seen many times. This chain joins TRBV5-1 and TRBJ2-1; D ambiguous. The CDR3 is made up of 15 amino acids. Germline V gives CDR1 SGHRS, CDR2 YFSETQ. V was trimmed by 1 base and J by 5 bases, leaving 13 bases between them. CDR3 DNA sequence: TGCGCCAGCAGCTTGTTTGCTGGACCAAACAATGAGCAGTTCTTC. Amino acid sequence: CASSLFAGPNNEQFF.

In this sample, this clone turned up many times. The CDR3 nucleotides are TGTGCCAGCAGTCCAGGGTTTGCGGGTGAGCAGTACTTC. Amino acid sequence: CASSPGFAGEQYF. The rearrangement links TRBV3-1 to TRBJ2-7; D is possibly TRBD1 or TRBD2 (5 bases each). Trimming took off 6 bases at V and 7 bases at J, with 16 bases between the two ends. Germline lookup yields CDR1 LGHDT and CDR2 YNNKEL (reference sequence). CDR3 size: 13 residues.